This T cell receptor beta chain was sequenced in a study of cytomegalovirus exposure and HLA in healthy donors. Study-level information: Some 200 million T cells yielded 90 million to 130 million unique TCR beta sequences, as an earlier analysis found. Study-level findings and limits: Published work reported that the classifier diagnosed cytomegalovirus status with high specificity and sensitivity.

Donors sampled were nominally healthy, though unrecorded immune exposures were likely. In germline, CDR1 is MGHDK, CDR2 SYGVNS. The CDR3 has 17 residues. Germline trimming cut 5 bases from V and 4 bases from J; bases unmatched to any gene: 11. With 60 Vbeta and 13 Jbeta primers, the PCR was carried out. Measured with immunoSEQ multiplex PCR; TCRdb has only the in-frame clones, and not every one. The sample holds around 100,000 clones, 65% to 75% seen once. Comment on this clone: Its antigen is currently unknown.

This sequence joins TRBV25-1 and TRBJ1-2; 12 positions match TRBD1. Sequencing input: PBMCs. This clonotype was obtained from a man in his thirties or forties in good health and CMV-seropositive. Here the CDR3 DNA reads TGTGCCAGCAGTCCCGGGGGACAGGGGGCTGCCTTCTATGGCTACACCTTC. It encodes CASSPGGQGAAFYGYTF.